This is a list of T cell receptor beta chains from one sample in a study of pediatric ulcerative colitis. The assay was immunoSEQ multiplex PCR, and TCRdb's table has in-frame clones only and misses some. The table includes 35,000 or so clones, around 73% detected once. Sequencing input: gut tissue. These receptors were obtained from a boy aged 5 to 17 with moderate ulcerative colitis. CDR3s include the opening cysteine and the closing phenylalanine or tryptophan. A D gene is named only where the DNA matches it firmly. Clone size is not always given. Where it is, it says once, few, many or a class for expanded clones.

>TRBD1|TRBV4-2|-|TRBJ2-7
TGTGCCAGCAGCCCGGGACAGGGAGTACGGGACTACGAGCAGTACTTC
CASSPGQGVRDYEQYF
>TRBD1|TRBV28|-|TRBJ2-1
TGTGCCAGCAGTTTCCGGCACAGGGGCAATGAGCAGTTCTTC
CASSFRHRGNEQFF
>-|TRBV15|-|TRBJ1-3
TGTGCCACCAGCAGAGATCCCGGGCCAGTGATCGGAAACACCATATATTTT
CATSRDPGPVIGNTIYF
>-|TRBV7-6|-|TRBJ2-7
TGTGCCAGCAGCTTAGCGGCCAGATCCAACTCCTACGAGCAGTACTTC
CASSLAARSNSYEQYF
>-|TRBV25-1|-|TRBJ1-1
TGTGCCAGCAGTGGTTCCGGTGCAGGGACTGAAGCTTTCTTT
CASSGSGAGTEAFF
>-|TRBV5-1|-|TRBJ2-2
TGCGCCAGCAGGGGGGCCGGGGAGCTGTTTTTT
CASRGAGELFF
>-|TRBV11-2|-|TRBJ2-1
TGTGCCAGCAGCTCCTCTATAAGCTCCTACAATGAGCAGTTCTTC
CASSSSISSYNEQFF
>-|TRBV11-3|once|TRBJ2-1
TGTGCCAGCAGCCAAGGGGGGCTCTACAATGAGCAGTTCTTC
CASSQGGLYNEQFF
>-|TRBV14|few|TRBJ1-2
TGTGCCAGCAGCCAAGGAGGGTATGGCTACACCTTC
CASSQGGYGYTF
>TRBD1|TRBV28|once|TRBJ2-1
TGTGCCAGCACCGAAAGGATGACAGGGAACCCTTTCGATGAGCAGTTCTTC
CASTERMTGNPFDEQFF
>TRBD1|TRBV5-8|-|TRBJ1-1
TGTGCCAGCAGCCAGGCGGACAGGCGGAACACTGAAGCTTTCTTT
CASSQADRRNTEAFF
>-|TRBV5-5|-|TRBJ2-7
TGTGCCAGCAGCCCAACAAACAGTGACGAGCAGTACTTC
CASSPTNSDEQYF
>-|TRBV18|once|TRBJ1-3
TGTGCCAGCTCCCCCGGGACGGACTCTGGAAACACCATATATTTT
CASSPGTDSGNTIYF
>-|TRBV11-3|-|TRBJ2-3
TGTGCCAGCAGCCATGCGGCCGGAGGGCCATCAAATACGCAGTATTTT
CASSHAAGGPSNTQYF
>-|TRBV11-2|-|TRBJ1-5
TGTGCCAGCAGCTTTGGGGGGCGCGGACAGCCCCAGCATTTT
CASSFGGRGQPQHF
>-|TRBV14|-|TRBJ2-7
TGTGCCAGCAGCCCCCGCATCGATTCTTACGAGCAGTACTTC
CASSPRIDSYEQYF
>-|TRBV7-9|-|TRBJ2-5
TGTGCCAGCAGCTTAGACCCACGGGAGACCCAGTACTTC
CASSLDPRETQYF
>TRBD2|TRBV6-1|once|TRBJ2-3
TGTGCCAGCAGTGAGACTAGCGGGGGGGCAGATACGCAGTATTTT
CASSETSGGADTQYF
>-|TRBV5-1|-|TRBJ2-1
TGCGCCAGCAGCTTTACAGGGTACAATGAGCAGTTCTTC
CASSFTGYNEQFF
>-|TRBV2|-|TRBJ1-1
TGTGCCAGCAGCTTGGACAGGAACACTGAAGCTTTCTTT
CASSLDRNTEAFF
>-|TRBV30|-|TRBJ2-7
TGTGCCTGGAGTGCGGTCTCGCGTCAGGGAGAGCAGTACTTC
CAWSAVSRQGEQYF
>TRBD1|TRBV7-2|-|TRBJ1-2
TGTGCCAGCAGCTTAGGATCTCAGGGGGGCTATGGCTACACCTTC
CASSLGSQGGYGYTF
>TRBD1|TRBV6-1|few|TRBJ1-1
TGTGCCAGCAGTGATAAGGACAGGGGGCTCCTGAACACTGAAGCTTTCTTT
CASSDKDRGLLNTEAFF
>-|TRBV13|medium-sized|TRBJ2-2
TGTGCCAGCAGCTTAGAAGAGGGAGCCGGGGAGCTGTTTTTT
CASSLEEGAGELFF
>-|TRBV27|once|TRBJ1-1
TGTGCCAGCAGCTATACAGGGTCCCCCGTGGGCAACACTGAAGCTTTCTTT
CASSYTGSPVGNTEAFF
>-|TRBV6-1|once|TRBJ1-2
TGTGCCAGCAGAACCGACAGCTATGGCTACACCTTC
CASRTDSYGYTF
>TRBD1|TRBV19|-|TRBJ1-1
TGTGCCAGTAGTATGGGAACAGGGGGCTATGAAGCTTTCTTT
CASSMGTGGYEAFF
>TRBD1|TRBV28|-|TRBJ2-3
TGTGCCAGCAGTCAACCGGGACAGGGGACAGATACGCAGTATTTT
CASSQPGQGTDTQYF
>TRBD1|TRBV4-1|-|TRBJ2-7
TGCGCCAGCAGCCAACGGGGGACAGGAGACTCCTACGAGCAGTACTTC
CASSQRGTGDSYEQYF
>TRBD1|TRBV28|-|TRBJ2-3
TGTGCCAGCAGTTTTGACAGGGCTACCGGTACTCCAGATACGCAGTATTTT
CASSFDRATGTPDTQYF
>-|TRBV30|-|TRBJ2-5
TGTGCCTGGAGTGTAGGGTCTCTAAGGGAGACCCAGTACTTC
CAWSVGSLRETQYF
>TRBD1|TRBV18|few|TRBJ1-2
TGTGCCAGCTCACCACAGGGACAGGGGGCTGGAGGCTACACCTTC
CASSPQGQGAGGYTF